One and the same sample provided the 18 T cell receptor beta chains below, sequenced in a study of T cells in Graves' hyperthyroidism and ophthalmopathy. From RNA transcripts, TCR beta CDR3 regions were amplified. HTBI primers were the set used in a first-round RT-PCR of the TCR CDR3. MiXCR, applied by TCRdb to the multiplex PCR reads, yields one record per CDR3 protein. The sample has hundreds of thousands of distinct CDR3 sequences, 14% seen once. The specimen sequenced was blood. The receptors stem from a woman between 18 and 29 years old with Graves' hyperthyroidism.

This clonotype was detected ten times or more. The J gene is TRBJ2-7, the V gene TRBV10-3, with a tentative D call TRBD1 (5 bases). Trimming took off 3 bases at V and 0 bases at J, with 9 bases between the two ends. Germline assignment: CDR1 ENHRY and CDR2 SYGVKD. The CDR3 is 14 residues long. The CDR3 DNA reads TGTGCCATCAGTGACAGGGCCAGCTCCTACGAGCAGTACTTC. This gives the protein CAISDRASSYEQYF.

This clonotype was detected a few times. This chain joins TRBV4-1 and TRBJ1-2; D gene ambiguous. CDR1 and CDR2 (germline): MGHRA, YSYEKL. V lost 3 bases, J lost 0 bases, and 8 bases lay in between. The CDR3 runs to 14 residues. In DNA form, the CDR3 reads TGCGCCAGCAGCCAGCAGGAGACTAACTATGGCTACACCTTC. This codes for CASSQQETNYGYTF.

There are many counts of this clonotype. This rearrangement joins TRBV4-3 to TRBJ2-3, with 9 positions matching TRBD2. Looked up from germline, CDR1 is LGHNA and CDR2 is YSLEER. J gave up 2 bases and V 4 bases, and 4 bases lay outside the gene matches. The CDR3 has 15 residues. The CDR3 sequence: CASSPLAGHTDTQYF. Here the CDR3 DNA reads TGCGCCAGCAGCCCTCTAGCGGGGCACACAGATACGCAGTATTTT.

This clonotype was counted at least ten times. This chain links TRBV20-1 with TRBJ2-7; 7 nucleotides agree with TRBD2. CDR3 length equals 15 residues. Germline trimming cut 3 bases from V and 3 bases from J; bases unmatched to any gene: 11. Germline V lookup: CDR1 DFQATT, CDR2 SNEGSKA (reference sequence). Here the CDR3 reads CSASLWREYDYEQYF. CDR3 sequence (DNA): TGCAGTGCTAGTCTCTGGCGGGAGTACGACTACGAGCAGTACTTC.

The V and J genes are TRBV5-1 and TRBJ2-3; D ambiguous. Looked up from germline, CDR1 is SGHRS and CDR2 is YFSETQ. Trimming took off 9 bases at V and 3 bases at J, with 8 bases between the two ends. This CDR3 is built from 11 residues. The DNA for the CDR3 is TGCGCCACCATTGGGACAGATACGCAGTATTTT. Protein: CATIGTDTQYF.

There are a few counts of this clonotype. A much larger clone is a single base away; this may be a read error. V usage is TRBV7-2 and J usage is TRBJ2-5; D unresolved. Trimming cost V 2 bases and J 5 bases, with 9 bases left between them. Per germline, CDR1 SGHTA and CDR2 FQGNSA. The CDR3 length is 13 residues. DNA of the CDR3: TGTGCCAGCAGCTTAAGCCCTACGGAGACCCAGTACTTC. This gives the protein CASSLSPTETQYF.

At least ten counts were recorded for this clonotype. The chain combines TRBV15 with TRBJ2-5, with TRBD2 as a possible D gene (5 bases). Germline V gives CDR1 LNHNV, CDR2 YYDKDF (reference sequence). V lost 3 bases, J lost 4 bases, and 18 bases lay in between. This CDR3 spans 16 amino acids. CDR3: CATSSLILAEGETQYF. DNA for the CDR3: TGTGCCACCAGCAGCTTGATTCTAGCCGAGGGAGAGACCCAGTACTTC.

This chain connects TRBV6-5 to TRBJ1-6; D uncertain. V lost 0 bases and J 0 bases, leaving 18 bases between the germline ends. CDR3 length: 20 residues. Germline-derived CDR1 and CDR2 are MNHEY and SVGAGI. The CDR3 coding sequence is TGTGCCAGCAGTTACTCTTCCCGTCCGAGTCTGAACTCCTATAATTCACCCCTCCACTTT. Translating gives CASSYSSRPSLNSYNSPLHF.

In this sample, this clonotype turned up many times. This chain connects TRBV28 to TRBJ1-5, with D perhaps matching TRBD1 (5 bases). Trimming took off 8 bases at V and 7 bases at J, with 21 bases between the two ends. The CDR3 loop spans 15 amino acids. The germline V gene has CDR1 MDHEN and CDR2 SYDVKM. The CDR3 DNA reads as TGTGCCAGCCTCTACCGGGCCGCAGGGAGGCAGCCCCAGCATTTT. Encoded protein: CASLYRAAGRQPQHF.

The chain recombines TRBV6-1 with TRBJ2-7, with 8 positions matching TRBD2. The ends lost 9 bases at V and 0 bases at J; junction bases unmatched: 7. Germline CDR1 is MNHNS and CDR2 is SASEGT. The CDR3 length is 14 residues. CDR3 sequence (DNA): TGTGCCAGTGGGTGGGGGACTAGCTCCTACGAGCAGTACTTC. Translating gives CASGWGTSSYEQYF.

The chain uses TRBV30 and TRBJ1-6; D ambiguous. Germline V CDR1 and CDR2: GTSNPN, SVGIG (reference sequence). This CDR3 comprises 14 residues. V was shortened by 0 bases and J by 6 bases, with 9 bases between the two germline ends. DNA of the CDR3: TGTGCCTGGAGTGTTCCGTTTTTTAATTCACCCCTCCACTTT. The encoded protein is CAWSVPFFNSPLHF. Complete variable domain (other parts from reference TRBV30 and TRBJ1-6): SQTIHQWPATLVQPVGSPLSLECTVEGTSNPNLYWYRQAAGRGLQLLFYSVGIGQISSEVPQNLSASRPQDRQFILSSKKLLLSDSGFYLCAWSVPFFNSPLHFGNGTRLTVT.

This clonotype was observed a handful of times. The genes are TRBV12-3 or TRBV12-4 and TRBJ2-1, with D possibly being TRBD2 (6 bases). The V end was cut by 7 bases, the J end by 4 bases, with 17 bases between. CDR3 length: 15 amino acids. CDR3 in amino acids: CASNPSAGLYNEQFF. As DNA, the CDR3 is TGTGCCAGCAACCCCTCTGCGGGGTTATACAATGAGCAGTTCTTC.

This clonotype came up a few times. This chain connects TRBV2 to TRBJ1-1, with D possibly matching TRBD1 (6 bases). The CDR3 sequence is 14 residues long. Germline assignment: CDR1 SNHLY and CDR2 FYNNEI. The V and J ends lost 11 bases and 0 bases respectively, with 16 bases between them. The CDR3 DNA reads TGTGCCTGTGCAGACAGGTACATGAACACTGAAGCTTTCTTT. This translates into CACADRYMNTEAFF.

The CDR3 reads CASSLRRGDNEQFF. In nucleotides, the CDR3 is TGCGCCAGCAGCTTGAGAAGAGGTGACAATGAGCAGTTCTTC. The J gene is TRBJ2-1, the V gene TRBV5-1, with D unclear. This CDR3 has 14 amino acids. V was clipped by 1 base and J by 5 bases, with 10 bases between them. Looked up from germline, CDR1 is SGHRS and CDR2 is YFSETQ.

This clonotype was seen ten or more times. The chain is built from TRBV20-1 and TRBJ2-1; TRBD1 or TRBD2 may be the D gene (6 bases each). CDR1 is DFQATT and CDR2 is SNEGSKA in the germline V gene (reference sequence). Trimming removed 2 bases from V and 1 base from J, with 12 bases in between. This CDR3 comprises 15 residues. The CDR3 reads CSARSGGGSYNEQFF. CDR3 nucleotide sequence: TGCAGTGCTAGATCCGGGGGCGGGTCCTACAATGAGCAGTTCTTC.

This clonotype has just a few counts. V and J are TRBV11-2 and TRBJ2-3; TRBD2 might be the D (6 bases). This CDR3 has 17 amino acids. The ends were cut back, 5 bases at V and 5 bases at J, with 23 bases in the middle. Germline V gene data show CDR1 as SGHAT and CDR2 as FQNNGV. Here the CDR3 reads CASSPRTNPLYVDTQYF. The CDR3 coding sequence is TGTGCCAGCAGCCCGAGGACTAACCCCCTTTATGTAGATACGCAGTATTTT.

This clonotype was picked up a small number of times. V and J are TRBV5-4 and TRBJ2-5; 13 bases match TRBD2. The V gene end was trimmed by 4 bases and the J gene end by 4 bases; junction bases not matched to a gene: 4. Germline assignment: CDR1 SGHNT and CDR2 YYREEE (reference sequence). This CDR3 comprises 15 residues. The CDR3 region is CASSVGLAGRETQYF. The CDR3 bases are TGTGCCAGCAGCGTGGGACTAGCGGGGCGAGAGACCCAGTACTTC.

This clonotype was seen ten or more times. The chain combines TRBV11-1 with TRBJ2-6; tentatively, D is TRBD2 (6 bases). Germline CDR1 SGHAT, CDR2 FQDESV (reference sequence). The CDR3 is 16 residues long. V was cut by 0 bases and J by 2 bases, with 8 bases left in between. The CDR3 sequence is CASSLAGGTGANVLTF. In nucleotides, the CDR3 is TGTGCCAGCAGCTTAGCAGGCGGGACTGGGGCCAACGTCCTGACTTTC.